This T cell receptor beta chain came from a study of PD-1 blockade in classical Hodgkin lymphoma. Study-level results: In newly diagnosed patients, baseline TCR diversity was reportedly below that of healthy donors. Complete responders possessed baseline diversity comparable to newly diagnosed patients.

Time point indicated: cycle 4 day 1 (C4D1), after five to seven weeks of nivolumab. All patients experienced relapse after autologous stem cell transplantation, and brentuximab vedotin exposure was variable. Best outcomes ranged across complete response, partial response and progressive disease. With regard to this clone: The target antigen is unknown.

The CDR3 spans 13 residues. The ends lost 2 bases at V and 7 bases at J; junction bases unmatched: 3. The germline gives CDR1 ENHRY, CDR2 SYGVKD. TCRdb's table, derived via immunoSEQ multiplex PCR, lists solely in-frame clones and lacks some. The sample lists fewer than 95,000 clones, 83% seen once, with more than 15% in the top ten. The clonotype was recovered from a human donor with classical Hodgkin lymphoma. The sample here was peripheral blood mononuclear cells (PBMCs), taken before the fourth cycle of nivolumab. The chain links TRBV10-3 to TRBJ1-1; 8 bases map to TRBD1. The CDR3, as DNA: TGTGCCATCAGTGAGACAGGGGGTGGTGAAGCTTTCTTT. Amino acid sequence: CAISETGGGEAFF.